The present T cell receptor (beta chain) was sequenced within a study of graft-versus-host responses after intestinal transplantation. Whole-study context: The recipients all started with anti-thymocyte globulin induction and then took tacrolimus and steroids for around three years. Study outcomes and limitations: Detected in recipient marrow were GvH clones, some of which were first observed in ileum or blood.

The protocol was immunoSEQ multiplex PCR, while the TCRdb copy is restricted to in-frame clones and leaves out a portion. The table lists more than 80,000 clones, roughly 89% of them singletons. Germline CDR1 MNHNS, CDR2 SASEGT. V lost 5 bases and J lost 3; bases outside the gene matches: 1. This CDR3 has 13 amino acids. Worth noting for this clone: What it binds is unknown.

The specimen was unstimulated CD4+ T cells sorted from spleen or lymph node cells, collected before intestinal transplant. The chain recombines TRBV6-1 with TRBJ2-7, with 10 bases identical to TRBD2. The clonotype originates from a human donor who received an intestinal transplant. Here the CDR3 DNA reads TGTGCCAGCAGTTGGACTAGCGGCTACGAGCAGTACTTC. Its protein is CASSWTSGYEQYF.